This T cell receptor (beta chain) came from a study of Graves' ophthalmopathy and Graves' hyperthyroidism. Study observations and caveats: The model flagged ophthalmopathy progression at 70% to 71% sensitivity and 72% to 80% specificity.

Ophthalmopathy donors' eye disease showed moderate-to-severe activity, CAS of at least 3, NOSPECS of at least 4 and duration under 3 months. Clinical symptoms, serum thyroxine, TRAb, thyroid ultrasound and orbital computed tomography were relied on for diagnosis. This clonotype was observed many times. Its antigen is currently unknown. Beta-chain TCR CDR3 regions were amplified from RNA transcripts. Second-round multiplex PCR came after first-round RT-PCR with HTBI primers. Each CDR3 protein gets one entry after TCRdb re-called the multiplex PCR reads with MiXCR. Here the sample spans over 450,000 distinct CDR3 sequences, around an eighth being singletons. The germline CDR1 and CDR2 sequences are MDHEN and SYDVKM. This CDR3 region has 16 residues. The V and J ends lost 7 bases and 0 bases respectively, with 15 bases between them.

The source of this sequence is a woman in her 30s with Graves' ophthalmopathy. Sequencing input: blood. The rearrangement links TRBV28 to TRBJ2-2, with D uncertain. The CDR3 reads CASTNRREANTGELFF. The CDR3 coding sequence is TGTGCCAGCACCAATCGTAGGGAAGCGAACACCGGGGAGCTGTTTTTT.